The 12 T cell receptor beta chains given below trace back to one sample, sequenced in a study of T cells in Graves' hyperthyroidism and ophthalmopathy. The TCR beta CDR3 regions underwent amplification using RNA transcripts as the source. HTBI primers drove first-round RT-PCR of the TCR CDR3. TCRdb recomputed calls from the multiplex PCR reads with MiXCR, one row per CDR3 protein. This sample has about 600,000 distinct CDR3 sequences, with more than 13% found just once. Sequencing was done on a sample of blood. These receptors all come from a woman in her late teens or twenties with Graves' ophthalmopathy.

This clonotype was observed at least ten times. CDR3 amino acids: CASSEGRGKGEKLFF. The CDR3 region has the DNA TGTGCCAGCAGTGAAGGAAGGGGGAAGGGTGAAAAACTGTTTTTT. The chain employs TRBV2 and TRBJ1-4, with D perhaps TRBD1 (6 bases). With 1 base removed from V and 7 bases from J, the gap between germline ends came to 13 bases. Germline values: CDR1 SNHLY, CDR2 FYNNEI. The CDR3 runs 15 residues. Full variable domain (missing parts from reference TRBV2 and TRBJ1-4): EPEVTQTPSHQVTQMGQEVILRCVPISNHLYFYWYRQILGQKVEFLVSFYNNEISEKSEIFDDQFSVERPDGSNFTLKIRSTKLEDSAMYFCASSEGRGKGEKLFFGSGTQLSVL.

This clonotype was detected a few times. The CDR3 loop is CASSDKFSGREAFF. The CDR3 region has the DNA TGTGCCAGCAGTGATAAGTTTTCGGGCCGTGAAGCTTTCTTT. The chain joins TRBV6-1 to TRBJ1-1, with D hard to call. V gave up 3 bases and J gave up 7 bases, with 15 bases separating them. Germline V gene sequence: CDR1 MNHNS, CDR2 SASEGT. The CDR3 is 14 amino acids.

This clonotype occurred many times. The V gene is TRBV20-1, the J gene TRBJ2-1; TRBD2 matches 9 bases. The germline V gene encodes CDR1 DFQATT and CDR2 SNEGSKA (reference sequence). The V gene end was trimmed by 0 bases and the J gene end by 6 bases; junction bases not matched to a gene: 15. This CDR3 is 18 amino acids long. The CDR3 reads CSAREWGVEVAGVNEQFF. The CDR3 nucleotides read TGCAGTGCTAGAGAGTGGGGTGTAGAGGTAGCGGGAGTCAATGAGCAGTTCTTC.

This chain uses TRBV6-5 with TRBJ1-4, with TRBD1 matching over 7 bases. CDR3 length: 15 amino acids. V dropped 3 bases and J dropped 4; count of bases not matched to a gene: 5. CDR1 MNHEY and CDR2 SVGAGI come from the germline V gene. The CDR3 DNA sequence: TGTGCCAGCAGTTATAGACAGGGTTATAATGAAAAACTGTTTTTT. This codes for CASSYRQGYNEKLFF.

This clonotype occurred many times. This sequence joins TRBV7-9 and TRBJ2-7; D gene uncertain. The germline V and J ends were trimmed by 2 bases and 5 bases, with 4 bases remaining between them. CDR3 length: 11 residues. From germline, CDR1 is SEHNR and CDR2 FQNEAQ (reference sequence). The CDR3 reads CASSLTNEQYF. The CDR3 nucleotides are TGTGCCAGCAGCTTAACGAACGAGCAGTACTTC.

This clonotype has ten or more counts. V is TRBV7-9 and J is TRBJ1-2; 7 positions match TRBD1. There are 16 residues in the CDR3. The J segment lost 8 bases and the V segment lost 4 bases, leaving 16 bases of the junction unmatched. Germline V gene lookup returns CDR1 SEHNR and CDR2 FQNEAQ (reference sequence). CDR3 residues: CASSSPLPAGGRGYTF. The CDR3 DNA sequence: TGTGCCAGCAGCTCCCCCCTCCCGGCAGGGGGAAGGGGCTACACCTTC. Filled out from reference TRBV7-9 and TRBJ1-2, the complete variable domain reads DTGVSQNPRHKITKRGQNVTFRCDPISEHNRLYWYRQTLGQGPEFLTYFQNEAQLEKSRLLSDRFSAERPKGSFSTLEIQRTEQGDSAMYLCASSSPLPAGGRGYTFGSGTRLTVV.

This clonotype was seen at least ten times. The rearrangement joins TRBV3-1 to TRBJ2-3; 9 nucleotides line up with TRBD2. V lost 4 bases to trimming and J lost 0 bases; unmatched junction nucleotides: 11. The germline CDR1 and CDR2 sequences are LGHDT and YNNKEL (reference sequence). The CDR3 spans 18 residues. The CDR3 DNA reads TGTGCCAGCAGCCTCTTGGGGGCTAGCGGGACGAGCACAGATACGCAGTATTTT. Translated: CASSLLGASGTSTDTQYF.

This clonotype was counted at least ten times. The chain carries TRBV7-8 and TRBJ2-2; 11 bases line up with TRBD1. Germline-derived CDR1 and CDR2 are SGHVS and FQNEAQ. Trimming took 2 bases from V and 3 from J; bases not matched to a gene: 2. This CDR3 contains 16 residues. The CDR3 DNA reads TGTGCCAGCAGCTTAAGGACAGGGGGCGACACCGGGGAGCTGTTTTTT. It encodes CASSLRTGGDTGELFF.

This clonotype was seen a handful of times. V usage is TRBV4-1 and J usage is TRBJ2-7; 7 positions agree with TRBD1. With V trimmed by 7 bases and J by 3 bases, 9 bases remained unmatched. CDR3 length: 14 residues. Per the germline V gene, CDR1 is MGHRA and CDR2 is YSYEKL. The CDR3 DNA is TGCGCCAGCACCGAAGAGGGACAGAACTACGAGCAGTACTTC. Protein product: CASTEEGQNYEQYF.

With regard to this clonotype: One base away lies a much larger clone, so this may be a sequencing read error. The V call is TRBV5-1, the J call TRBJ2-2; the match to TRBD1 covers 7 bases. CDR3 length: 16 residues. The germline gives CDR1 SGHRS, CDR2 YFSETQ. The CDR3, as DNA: TGCGCCAGCAGCTTTCTCGTGTCGAAGGGGGCCGGGGAGCCGTTTTTT. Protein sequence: CASSFLVSKGAGEPFF. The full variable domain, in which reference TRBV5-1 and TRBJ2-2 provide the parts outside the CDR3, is KAGVTQTPRYLIKTRGQQVTLSCSPISGHRSVSWYQQTPGQGLQFLFEYFSETQRNKGNFPGRFSGRQFSNSRSEMNVSTLELGDSALYLCASSFLVSKGAGEPFFGEGSRLTVL.

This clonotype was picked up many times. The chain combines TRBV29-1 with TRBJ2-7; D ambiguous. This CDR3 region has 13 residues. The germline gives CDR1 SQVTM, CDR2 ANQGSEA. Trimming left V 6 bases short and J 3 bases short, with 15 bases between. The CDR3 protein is CSVADLRRYEQYF. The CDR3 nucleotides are TGCAGCGTCGCCGACCTGCGTCGCTACGAGCAGTACTTC.

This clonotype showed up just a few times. CDR3 in DNA: TGTGCCAGCACCCAAACACGCTGGGACAGACCGAGGGATGGCTACACCTTC. This translates into CASTQTRWDRPRDGYTF. J is TRBJ1-2 and V is TRBV6-2 or TRBV6-3, with 7 bases matching TRBD1. This CDR3 region has 17 residues. After removal of 7 bases from V and 6 bases from J, the junction contained 20 bases not matched to a gene. CDR1 is MNHEY, CDR2 SVGEGT, per germline.